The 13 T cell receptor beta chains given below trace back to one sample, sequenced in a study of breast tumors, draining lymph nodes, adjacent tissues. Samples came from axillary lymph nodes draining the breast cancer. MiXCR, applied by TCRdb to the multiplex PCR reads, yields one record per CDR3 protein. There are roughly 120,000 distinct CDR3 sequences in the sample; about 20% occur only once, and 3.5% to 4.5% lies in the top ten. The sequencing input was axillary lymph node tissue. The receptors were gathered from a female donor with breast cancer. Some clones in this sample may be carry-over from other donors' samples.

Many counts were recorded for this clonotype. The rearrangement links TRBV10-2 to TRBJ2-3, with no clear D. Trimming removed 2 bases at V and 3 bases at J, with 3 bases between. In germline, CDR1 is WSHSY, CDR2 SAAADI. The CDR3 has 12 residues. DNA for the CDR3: TGCGCCAGCAGTGAGGGGACAGATACGCAGTATTTT. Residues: CASSEGTDTQYF.

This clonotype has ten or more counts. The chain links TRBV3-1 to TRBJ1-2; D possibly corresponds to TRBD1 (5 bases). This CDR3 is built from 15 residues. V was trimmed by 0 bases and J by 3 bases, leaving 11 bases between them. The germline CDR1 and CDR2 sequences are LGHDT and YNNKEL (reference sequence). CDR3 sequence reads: CASSQDARDDYGYTF. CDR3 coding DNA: TGTGCCAGCAGCCAAGATGCTCGGGACGACTATGGCTACACCTTC.

The CDR3 region has the DNA TGTGCCAGCAGTACTAGGAACACTGAAGCTTTCTTT. Its translation: CASSTRNTEAFF. This chain connects TRBV12-3 or TRBV12-4 to TRBJ1-1; D remains ambiguous. V lost 5 bases and J 1 base, leaving 5 bases between the germline ends. CDR3 length: 12 residues.

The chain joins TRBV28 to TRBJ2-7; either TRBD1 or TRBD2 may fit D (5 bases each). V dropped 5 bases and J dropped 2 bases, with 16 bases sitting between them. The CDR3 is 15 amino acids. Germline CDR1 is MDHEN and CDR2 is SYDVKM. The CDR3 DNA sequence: TGTGCCAGCAGTAGCACCGGGACCAACACCTACGAGCAGTACTTC. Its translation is CASSSTGTNTYEQYF.

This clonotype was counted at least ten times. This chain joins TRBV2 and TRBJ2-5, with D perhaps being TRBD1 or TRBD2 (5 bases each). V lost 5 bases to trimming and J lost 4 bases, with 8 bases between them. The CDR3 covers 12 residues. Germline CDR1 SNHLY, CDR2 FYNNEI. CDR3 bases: TGTGCCAGCAGTCGGGACGGAGAGACCCAGTACTTC. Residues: CASSRDGETQYF.

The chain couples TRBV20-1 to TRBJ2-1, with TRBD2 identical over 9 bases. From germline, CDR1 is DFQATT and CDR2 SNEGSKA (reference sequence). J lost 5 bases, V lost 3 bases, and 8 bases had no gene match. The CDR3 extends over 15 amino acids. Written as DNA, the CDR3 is TGCAGTGCTAGGGAGAGAAGCGGGAGGAACAATGAGCAGTTCTTC. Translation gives CSARERSGRNNEQFF.

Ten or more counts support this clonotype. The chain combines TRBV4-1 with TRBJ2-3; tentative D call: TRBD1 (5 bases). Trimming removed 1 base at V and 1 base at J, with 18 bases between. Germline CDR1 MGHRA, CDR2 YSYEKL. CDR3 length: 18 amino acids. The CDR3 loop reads CASSQGSFQGYGTDTQYF. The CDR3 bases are TGCGCCAGCAGCCAAGGTTCCTTCCAGGGTTACGGCACAGATACGCAGTATTTT.

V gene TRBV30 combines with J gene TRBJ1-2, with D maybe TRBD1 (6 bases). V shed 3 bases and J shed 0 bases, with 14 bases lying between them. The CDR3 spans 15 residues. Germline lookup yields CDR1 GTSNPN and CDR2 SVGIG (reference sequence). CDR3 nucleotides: TGTGCCTGGAGGGACAGAAAAACCCCTAACTATGGCTACACCTTC. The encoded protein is CAWRDRKTPNYGYTF.

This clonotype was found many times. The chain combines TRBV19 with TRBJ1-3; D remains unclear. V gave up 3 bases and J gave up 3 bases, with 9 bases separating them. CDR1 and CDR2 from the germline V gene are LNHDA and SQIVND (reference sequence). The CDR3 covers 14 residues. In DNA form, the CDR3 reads TGTGCCAGTAGTATGGGCTTTTATGGAAACACCATATATTTT. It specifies CASSMGFYGNTIYF.

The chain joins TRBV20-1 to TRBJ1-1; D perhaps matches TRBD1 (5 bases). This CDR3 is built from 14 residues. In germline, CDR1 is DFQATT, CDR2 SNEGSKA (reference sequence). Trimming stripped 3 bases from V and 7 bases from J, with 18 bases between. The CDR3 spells CSASNQGGGGEAFF. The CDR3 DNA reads TGCAGTGCTAGCAATCAGGGAGGTGGTGGTGAAGCTTTCTTT.

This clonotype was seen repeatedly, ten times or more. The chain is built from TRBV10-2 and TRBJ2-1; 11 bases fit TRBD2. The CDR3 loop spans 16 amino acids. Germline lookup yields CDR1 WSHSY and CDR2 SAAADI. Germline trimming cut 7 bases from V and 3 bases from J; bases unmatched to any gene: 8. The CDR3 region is CASTEPGLAVYNEQFF. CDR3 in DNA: TGCGCCAGCACTGAACCGGGACTAGCGGTCTACAATGAGCAGTTCTTC.

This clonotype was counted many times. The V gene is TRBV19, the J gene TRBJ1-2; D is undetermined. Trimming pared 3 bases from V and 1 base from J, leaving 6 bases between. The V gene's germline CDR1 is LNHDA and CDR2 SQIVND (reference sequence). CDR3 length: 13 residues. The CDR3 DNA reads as TGTGCCAGTAGTATTGGGCTTAACTATGGCTACACCTTC. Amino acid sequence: CASSIGLNYGYTF.

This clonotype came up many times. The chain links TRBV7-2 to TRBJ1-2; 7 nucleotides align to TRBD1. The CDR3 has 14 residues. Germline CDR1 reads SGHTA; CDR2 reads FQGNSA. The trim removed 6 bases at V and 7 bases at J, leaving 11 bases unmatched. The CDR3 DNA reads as TGTGCCAGCAGTCCGCTTAGGGCAGGGGGTGGCTACACCTTC. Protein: CASSPLRAGGGYTF. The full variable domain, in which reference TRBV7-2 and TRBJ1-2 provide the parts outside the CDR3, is GAGVSQSPSNKVTEKGKDVELRCDPISGHTALYWYRQSLGQGLEFLIYFQGNSAPDKSGLPSDRFSAERTGGSVSTLTIQRTQQEDSAVYLCASSPLRAGGGYTFGSGTRLTVV.